This T cell receptor (beta chain) was captured by sequencing in a study of OX40 agonist ivuxolimab in advanced cancers. Whole-study context: Of mixed ages from about 20 to 90 and averaging 60 years, the group was about 86% male.

The germline V gene encodes CDR1 MNHEY and CDR2 SMNVEV (reference sequence). The CDR3 runs to 14 residues. The V gene lost 5 bases and the J gene lost 1 base, with 12 bases spanning the gap. TCRdb's copy holds only in-frame clones and misses some; the assay was immunoSEQ multiplex PCR. This table holds about 21,000 clones, around four fifths found once. The investigators sampled blood at baseline, at cycle 4 day 1, and at cycle 7 day 1. The TCR sequence derives from an adult with an advanced solid tumor such as melanoma, head and neck, liver or kidney cancer. The material was CD4+ or CD8+ T cells sorted from blood, obtained in a trial of the OX40 agonist ivuxolimab. The V call is TRBV27, the J call TRBJ2-7, with no clear D. Here the CDR3 reads CASSRVGPSYEQYF. In DNA, the CDR3 is TGTGCCAGCAGTAGGGTGGGTCCTTCCTACGAGCAGTACTTC.